The following is a T cell receptor (beta chain) sequence with its context. TCRdb used MiXCR to reprocess the 5' RACE reads, holding one entry per CDR3 protein. Among around 310,000 distinct CDR3 sequences listed, 8.7% were seen once. The data originate from a study of T cells after yellow fever vaccination. Whole-study context: Fractions with few cells were prepared using SMART-Seq v4 Ultra Low Input.

The starting material was PBMCs, obtained on the day of the first yellow fever vaccination. The TCR comes from a young man who received the YFV17D yellow fever vaccine.

CDR3 in amino acids: CASSPRTVQETQYF. Written as DNA, the CDR3 is TGTGCCAGCTCACCCAGGACAGTACAAGAGACCCAGTACTTC. This chain connects TRBV18 to TRBJ2-5, with D possibly TRBD1 on 6 matching bases. The CDR3 runs 14 residues. Trimming pared 3 bases from V and 2 bases from J, leaving 10 bases between. Germline assignment: CDR1 KGHSH and CDR2 LQKENI.